Listed here is a single T cell receptor (beta chain). Its cognate antigen has yet to be identified. The input lacks base qualities; no much larger clone sits a single base away. V gives up 4 bases and J gives up 3 bases, and the segment between their germline ends measures 12 bases. The germline V gene sets CDR1 to SGHAT and CDR2 to FQNNGV. From its cysteine to its phenylalanine, the CDR3 spans 14 amino acids. Of all the DNA, just the CDR3 is kept, 42 bases in frame from base 1. Each collaborating institution followed its own protocols to collect whole blood in K2EDTA tubes. For TCRbeta analysis, collaborator samples were shipped as frozen whole blood, as isolated PBMCs, or as DNA extracted from either sample type. This entry comes from a study of blood T cell repertoires in COVID-19 (dated by TCRdb to between 2020 and 2021). Broadly, across the study: Collaborator samples came from the United States, Italy and Spain and covered acute and convalescent phases of COVID-19. The prospective study material was composed of cDNA or gDNA derived from T cells, B-cell-depleted T cells, or PBMCs. Subjects who had been exposed to COVID-19, were actively infected with it, or had recovered from it provided the deeply sampled blood TCRbeta repertoires that made up the dataset. The repertoires were released in a freely available public database intended as a resource for research on the immune response to SARS-CoV-2. The samples were drawn from two sources: the first 160 participants of the ongoing ImmuneRACE study, and some 1,300 subjects contributed by 6 global collaborators. The sample metadata nearly always contained a de-identified subject ID, COVID-19 status, age in years and sex. HLA class I and class II types, where available, came from metadata supplied by the sample provider rather than from assay-based typing.

TCRbeta CDR3 regions were amplified from genomic DNA using the immunoSEQ Assay, a bias-controlled multiplex PCR. In the authors' own workflow: The number of nucleated cells in each sample was estimated from the amplification of reference gene primers within the assay. To quantify the absolute abundance of each unique TCRbeta CDR3 rearrangement, sequence reads were collapsed and filtered. For each sample, productive Simpson clonality was calculated by taking the square root of Simpson's diversity index across productive rearrangements. TCRdb stores this immuneACCESS table with in-frame sequences only. Part of the clones is absent; in the studies checked, under half of the shortfall reflects unresolved V genes, and no reason is known for the rest. V, J and clone size reflect that table, while D and trimming were determined from the DNA. For this sample there are 90,000 to 120,000 clones; approximately 88% appear just once. The top ten constitute 5.5% to 8% of the sample.

Beyond this particular receptor, the publication reports: The quantity of clinical and demographic metadata differed by source and by participant and was supplied without curation.

The sequence derives from a man over 45 with active or convalescent COVID-19. Sequenced: peripheral blood. The chain is assembled from TRBV11-2 and TRBJ2-5; no confident D gene assignment can be made. The encoded CDR3 is CASSYREEKETQYF. The nucleotide sequence reads as follows: TGTGCCAGCAGCTATAGAGAAGAAAAAGAGACCCAGTACTTC. The CDR3, completed at both ends by the reference TRBV11-2 and TRBJ2-5 genes, gives the full variable domain EAGVAQSPRYKIIEKRQSVAFWCNPISGHATLYWYQQILGQGPKLLIQFQNNGVVDDSQLPKDRFSAERLKGVDSTLKIQPAKLEDSAVYLCASSYREEKETQYFGPGTRLLVL.